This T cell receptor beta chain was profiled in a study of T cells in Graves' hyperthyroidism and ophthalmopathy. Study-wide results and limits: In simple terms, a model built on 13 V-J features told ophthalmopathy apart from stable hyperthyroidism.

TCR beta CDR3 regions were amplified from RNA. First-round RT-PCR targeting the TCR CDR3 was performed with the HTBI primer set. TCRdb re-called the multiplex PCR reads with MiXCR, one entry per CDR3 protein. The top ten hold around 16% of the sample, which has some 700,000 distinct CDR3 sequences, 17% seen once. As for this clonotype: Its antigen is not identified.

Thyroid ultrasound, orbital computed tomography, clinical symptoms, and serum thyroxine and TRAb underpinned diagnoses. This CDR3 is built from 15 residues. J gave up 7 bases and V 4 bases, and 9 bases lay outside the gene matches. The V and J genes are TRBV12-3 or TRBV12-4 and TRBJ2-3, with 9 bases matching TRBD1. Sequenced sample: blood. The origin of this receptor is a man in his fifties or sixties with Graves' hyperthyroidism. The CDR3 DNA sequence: TGTGCCAGCAGTTCTAGGGCGGGACAGGGACATACGCAGTATTTT. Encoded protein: CASSSRAGQGHTQYF.